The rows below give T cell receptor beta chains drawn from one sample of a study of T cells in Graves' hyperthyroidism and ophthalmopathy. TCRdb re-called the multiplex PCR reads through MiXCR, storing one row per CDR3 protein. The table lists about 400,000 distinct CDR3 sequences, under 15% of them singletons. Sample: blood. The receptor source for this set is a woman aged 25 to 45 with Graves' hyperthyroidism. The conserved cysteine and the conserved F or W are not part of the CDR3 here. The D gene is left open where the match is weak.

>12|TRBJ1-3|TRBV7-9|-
ASSYDTDGNAIY
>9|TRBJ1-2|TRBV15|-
ATSSNYGYT
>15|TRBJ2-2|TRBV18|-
ASSPNSGTLGAGELF
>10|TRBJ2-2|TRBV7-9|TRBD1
ASTRTGAELF
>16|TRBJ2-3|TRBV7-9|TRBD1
ASSSPSRDRVITDTQY
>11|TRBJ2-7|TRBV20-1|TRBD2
SASRTSRDEQY
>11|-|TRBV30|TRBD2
AWTSGAYNEQY
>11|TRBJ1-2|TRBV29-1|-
SVEREAVYGYT
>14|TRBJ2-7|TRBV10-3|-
AISPGGLRSSYEQY
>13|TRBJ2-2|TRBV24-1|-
ATSDSRGRTGELF
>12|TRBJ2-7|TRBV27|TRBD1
ASSFQGALDEQY
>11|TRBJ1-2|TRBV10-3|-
AINGGGQDGYT
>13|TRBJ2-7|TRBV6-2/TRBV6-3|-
ASSQGPDVAYEQY
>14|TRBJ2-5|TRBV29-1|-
SVEDRGDAVQETQY
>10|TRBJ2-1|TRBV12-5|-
ASAGIWNEQF
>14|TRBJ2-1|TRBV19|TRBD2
ASSHPGLLSEGEQF
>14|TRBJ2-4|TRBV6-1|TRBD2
ASSETSGIAKNIQY
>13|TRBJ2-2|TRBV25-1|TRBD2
ASSESGGATGELF
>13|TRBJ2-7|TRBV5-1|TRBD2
ASGRAGGRENEQY
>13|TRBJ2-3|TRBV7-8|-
ASSLGFLETDTQY
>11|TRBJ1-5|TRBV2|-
ASSKSEARDQH
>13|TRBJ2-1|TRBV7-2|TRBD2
ASSNLAGGYNEQF
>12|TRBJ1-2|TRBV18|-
ASSPLGTPYGYT
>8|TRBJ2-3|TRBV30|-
AWSADTQY
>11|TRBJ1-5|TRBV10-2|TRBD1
ASKMTGDQPQH
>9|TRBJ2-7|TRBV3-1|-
ASSQNFEQY
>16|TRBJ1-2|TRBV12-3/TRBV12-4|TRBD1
ASSFSRLTRDRGYGYT
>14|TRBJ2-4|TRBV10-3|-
AISGGTGVAKNIQY
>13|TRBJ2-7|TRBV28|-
ASSLSLVRPYEQY
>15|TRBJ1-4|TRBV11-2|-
ASSLGAHGGGNEKLF
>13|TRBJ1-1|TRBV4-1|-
ASSQPGQIITEAF
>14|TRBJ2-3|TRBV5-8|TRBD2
ASSRGLAGVADTQY
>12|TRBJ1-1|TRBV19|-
ASSMAQGNTEAF
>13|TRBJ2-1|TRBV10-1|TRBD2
ASSGTSGTGYEQF
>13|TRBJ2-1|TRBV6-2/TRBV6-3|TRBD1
ASSSNRGLGNEQF
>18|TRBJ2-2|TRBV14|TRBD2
ASSQPRTSGRLPSTGELF
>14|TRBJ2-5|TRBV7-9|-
ASRNSRDSTRETQY
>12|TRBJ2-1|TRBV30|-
AWSVLGSGDEQF
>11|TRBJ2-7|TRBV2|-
ASSAYRDGEQY
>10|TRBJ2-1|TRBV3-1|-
ASSQGLDQEF
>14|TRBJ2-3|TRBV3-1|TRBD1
ASSHLGQGAWDTQY
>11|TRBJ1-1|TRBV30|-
AWSSGPITEAF
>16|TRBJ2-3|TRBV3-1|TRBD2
ASSRRKRLAGGTDTQY
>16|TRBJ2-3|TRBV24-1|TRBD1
ATSDSLQGDISTDTQY
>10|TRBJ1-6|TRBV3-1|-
ASSQDELPLH
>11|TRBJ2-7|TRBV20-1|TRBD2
SGVPSGRGEQY
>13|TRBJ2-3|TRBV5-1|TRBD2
ASSLGTSGTDTQY
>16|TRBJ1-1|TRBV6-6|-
ASSYSINTPQGNTEAF
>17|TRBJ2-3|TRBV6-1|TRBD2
ASSRLAGATMSSTDTQY
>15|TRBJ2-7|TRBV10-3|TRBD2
AISGTGLAGGAYEQY
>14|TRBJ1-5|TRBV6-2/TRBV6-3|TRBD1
ASSYPVGQSTKPQH
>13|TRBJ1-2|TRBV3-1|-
ASSQESEGNYGYT
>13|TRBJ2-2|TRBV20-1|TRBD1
SARDRTGGTGELF
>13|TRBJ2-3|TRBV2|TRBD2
ASSRLAGEGNTQY
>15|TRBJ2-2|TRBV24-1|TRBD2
ATSGLAGVSNTGELF
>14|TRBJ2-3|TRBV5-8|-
ASSLAPGRGGDTQY
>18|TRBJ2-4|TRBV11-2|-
ASSRTRGGGGNIARNIQY